These 17 T cell receptor beta chains share one sample of origin, sequenced in a study of OX40 agonist ivuxolimab in advanced cancers. Library prep was done by the immunoSEQ multiplex PCR assay. TCRdb provides this immuneACCESS table in a form limited to in-frame rearrangements. Some clones are lacking; in checked studies, under half of them reflect an unresolved V gene, and why the rest are absent is not known. For this sample the table gives a few thousand clones, of which roughly 72% were detected only once. The biggest ten clones account for more than 20% of the sample. The specimen was CD4+ or CD8+ T cells sorted from blood, collected in a trial of the OX40 agonist ivuxolimab. The source is an adult with an advanced solid tumor such as melanoma, head and neck, liver or kidney cancer.

This clone has more than one count but fewer than ten. The rearrangement links TRBV9 to TRBJ2-7, with TRBD2 matching over 10 bases. The germline V gene encodes CDR1 SGDLS and CDR2 YYNGEE. This CDR3 has 15 residues. V was clipped by 0 bases and J by 3 bases; unmatched bases: 3. CDR3 amino acids: CASSVASGGGYEQYF. CDR3 DNA: TGTGCCAGCAGCGTAGCTAGCGGGGGAGGCTACGAGCAGTACTTC.

The chain uses TRBV2 and TRBJ1-5; perhaps TRBD1 as D (5 bases). This CDR3 is 14 amino acids long. CDR1 and CDR2 from the germline V gene are SNHLY and FYNNEI. Trimming pared 4 bases from V and 1 base from J, leaving 8 bases between. The CDR3 DNA reads TGTGCCAGCAGTGTGGGACTGAGCAATCAGCCCCAGCATTTT. Protein product: CASSVGLSNQPQHF.

V is TRBV27 and J is TRBJ1-5, with D hard to call. V lost 4 bases to trimming and J lost 6 bases, with 13 bases between them. CDR3 length equals 14 residues. The germline V gene has CDR1 MNHEY and CDR2 SMNVEV (reference sequence). CDR3 sequence: CASSSLMGGQPQHF. The CDR3 nucleotides read TGTGCCAGCAGTTCCCTGATGGGCGGTCAGCCCCAGCATTTT.

The chain couples TRBV5-6 to TRBJ2-1; 9 nucleotides match TRBD2. Trimming cost V 0 bases and J 0 bases; bases outside gene matches: 7. This CDR3 has 18 amino acids. Germline V CDR1 and CDR2: SGHDT, YYEEEE. CDR3 sequence (DNA): TGTGCCAGCAGCTTGGACTGGACTAGCGCGAGCTCCTACAATGAGCAGTTCTTC. This sequence encodes CASSLDWTSASSYNEQFF.

The rearrangement links TRBV30 to TRBJ2-3; 7 bases agree with TRBD2. V shed 0 bases and J 4 bases; nucleotides not matched to a gene: 1. The CDR3 sequence is 13 residues long. Per the germline V gene, CDR1 is GTSNPN and CDR2 is SVGIG (reference sequence). CDR3 in amino acids: CAWSVLAPDTQYF. As DNA, the CDR3 is TGTGCCTGGAGTGTACTAGCGCCAGATACGCAGTATTTT.

V gene TRBV2 combines with J gene TRBJ2-3; D is possibly TRBD1 or TRBD2 (5 bases each). The CDR3 is 13 residues long. Germline CDR1 SNHLY, CDR2 FYNNEI. V was trimmed by 7 bases and J by 2 bases, leaving 10 bases between them. The CDR3 nucleotides read TGTGCCAGCATCCGGGACGACACAGATACGCAGTATTTT. Translating gives CASIRDDTDTQYF.

The chain has TRBV4-3 and TRBJ1-5, with D uncertain. Germline-derived CDR1 and CDR2 are LGHNA and YSLEER. The CDR3 contains 16 residues. V dropped 4 bases and J dropped 0 bases, with 13 bases sitting between them. The chain's CDR3 is CASSLERGYSNQPQHF. CDR3 coding DNA: TGCGCCAGCAGCCTGGAACGGGGATATAGCAATCAGCCCCAGCATTTT.

The V and J genes are TRBV5-4 and TRBJ2-3; D call uncertain. CDR3 length: 12 residues. The germline CDR1 and CDR2 sequences are SGHNT and YYREEE (reference sequence). The ends were cut back, 4 bases at V and 4 bases at J, with 7 bases in the middle. CDR3 sequence: CASSSGPDTQYF. CDR3 DNA sequence: TGTGCCAGCAGCAGTGGCCCAGATACGCAGTATTTT.

The chain links TRBV9 to TRBJ2-1; D unresolved. Germline CDR1 and CDR2: SGDLS and YYNGEE. Trimming removed 0 bases at V and 7 bases at J, with 11 bases between. The CDR3 contains 14 residues. CDR3 residues: CASSVATRTNEQFF. CDR3 DNA: TGTGCCAGCAGCGTAGCTACACGGACGAATGAGCAGTTCTTC.

The rearrangement uses TRBV5-1 and TRBJ2-7, with 7 bases that match TRBD1. This CDR3 is 13 amino acids long. Trimming removed 3 bases from V and 4 bases from J; junction bases left unmatched: 4. Germline values: CDR1 SGHRS, CDR2 YFSETQ. The CDR3 DNA follows: TGCGCCAGCAGCTCCGACAGGGTTTACGAGCAGTACTTC. It specifies CASSSDRVYEQYF.

The chain links TRBV27 to TRBJ1-1; no reliable D call. Germline V gene lookup returns CDR1 MNHEY and CDR2 SMNVEV (reference sequence). Between the trimmed V and J ends, which lost 3 bases and 3 bases, there was a span of 14 bases. The CDR3 runs to 15 residues. CDR3 sequence reads: CASSLSFGVDTEAFF. CDR3 sequence (DNA): TGTGCCAGCAGTTTGAGCTTTGGGGTTGACACTGAAGCTTTCTTT.

V and J are TRBV28 and TRBJ2-5; TRBD1 aligns across 9 bases. The V gene's germline CDR1 is MDHEN and CDR2 SYDVKM. The CDR3 has 14 residues. The trim removed 6 bases at V and 4 bases at J, leaving 6 bases unmatched. This CDR3 reads CASSLGTGRETQYF. CDR3 sequence (DNA): TGTGCCAGCAGCCTCGGGACAGGGCGAGAGACCCAGTACTTC.

This chain uses TRBV6-5 with TRBJ2-1; D may be TRBD1 (5 bases). The V gene lost 7 bases and the J gene lost 9 bases, with 10 bases spanning the gap. Per the germline V gene, CDR1 is MNHEY and CDR2 is SVGAGI. CDR3 length: 11 residues. The CDR3 coding sequence is TGTGCCAGCAAGCGTGGGGCTGAGCAGTTCTTC. Translation gives CASKRGAEQFF.

The chain joins TRBV19 to TRBJ2-3, with 7 positions matching TRBD1. CDR3 length equals 15 residues. With 4 bases clipped from V and 2 bases from J, the junction kept 6 bases outside the gene matches. Germline V lookup: CDR1 LNHDA, CDR2 SQIVND (reference sequence). DNA for the CDR3: TGTGCCAGTAGTACCCGGACAGGCACCACAGATACGCAGTATTTT. This sequence encodes CASSTRTGTTDTQYF.

The rearrangement links TRBV13 to TRBJ2-1, with D tentatively TRBD2 (7 bases). The ends were cut back, 8 bases at V and 15 bases at J, with 17 bases in the middle. CDR3 length: 11 residues. CDR1 PRHDT and CDR2 FYEKMQ come from the germline V gene (reference sequence). The CDR3 bases are TGTGCCAGCGGGGGGGCAGGGAAGACGTTCTTC. Translating it yields CASGGAGKTFF.

V is TRBV5-1 and J is TRBJ2-3; 8 positions match TRBD1. The CDR3 runs 16 residues. Per germline, CDR1 SGHRS and CDR2 YFSETQ. J was trimmed by 4 bases and V by 0 bases; bases with no gene match: 7. This CDR3 reads CASSLEGTGLPDTQYF. The DNA for the CDR3 is TGCGCCAGCAGCTTGGAGGGGACAGGCCTCCCAGATACGCAGTATTTT.

V and J are TRBV28 and TRBJ2-7; 13 positions agree with TRBD2. CDR3 length: 15 residues. The junction had 4 bases not matched to a gene; V was cut back by 6 bases and J by 2 bases. In germline, CDR1 is MDHEN, CDR2 SYDVKM. CDR3 bases: TGTGCCAGCAGGAAACTAGCGGGGGGGACCTACGAGCAGTACTTC. This translates into CASRKLAGGTYEQYF. Together with reference TRBV28 and TRBJ2-7, the CDR3 gives the full variable domain: DVKVTQSSRYLVKRTGEKVFLECVQDMDHENMFWYRQDPGLGLRLIYFSYDVKMKEKGDIPEGYSVSREKKERFSLILESASTNQTSMYLCASRKLAGGTYEQYFGPGTRLTVT.